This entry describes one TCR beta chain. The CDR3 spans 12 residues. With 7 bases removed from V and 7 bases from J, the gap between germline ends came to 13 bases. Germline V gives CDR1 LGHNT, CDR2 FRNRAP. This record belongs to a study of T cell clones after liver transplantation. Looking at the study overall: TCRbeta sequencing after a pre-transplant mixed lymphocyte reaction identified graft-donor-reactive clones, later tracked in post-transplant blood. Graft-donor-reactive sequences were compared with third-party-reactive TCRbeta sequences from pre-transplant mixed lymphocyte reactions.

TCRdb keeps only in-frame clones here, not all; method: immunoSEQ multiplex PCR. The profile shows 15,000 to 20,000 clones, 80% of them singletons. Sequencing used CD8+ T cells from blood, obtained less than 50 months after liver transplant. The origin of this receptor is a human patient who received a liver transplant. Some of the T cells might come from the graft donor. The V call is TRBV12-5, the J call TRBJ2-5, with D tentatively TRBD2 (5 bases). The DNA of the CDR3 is TGTGCTAGTGAAGCGGACGGCCGGACCCAGTACTTC. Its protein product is CASEADGRTQYF.